This T cell receptor beta chain originates from a study of shared clonotypes between healthy human individuals. Sorted-subset replicate PCRs used 200 ng DNA, some 33,000 T cell genomes. Assay: immunoSEQ multiplex PCR; the TCRdb copy retains only in-frame clones and omits some. The sample includes around 2.5 million clones, more than 85% of them seen just once. CDR1 is ENHRY and CDR2 is SYGVKD in the germline V gene. This CDR3 comprises 14 residues. The V and J ends lost 3 bases and 1 base respectively, with 9 bases between them. The sequencing sample was made of naive CD4+ T cells from PBMCs. This sample's subset: CD45RA+ positively selected. The sequence was obtained from a man aged 18 to 30 in good health. Some clones in this sample may be carry-over from other donors' samples. The chain links TRBV10-3 to TRBJ2-5; D is unclear. The CDR3 here is CAISDIALQETQYF. The CDR3 DNA follows: TGTGCCATCAGTGATATAGCTCTCCAAGAGACCCAGTACTTC.